This paragraph reports one T cell receptor (beta chain). These data come from a study of T cells of healthy individuals. TCRdb itself ran the 5' RACE reads through MiXCR, one entry per CDR3 protein. The sample shows more than 60,000 distinct CDR3 sequences, 15% to 20% of them seen only once. The source of this sequence is a human donor in good health.

CDR3 DNA: TGTGCCATCAGTGAGGGACGATTGACAGGGGGCAATCAGCCCCAGCATTTT. It yields the protein CAISEGRLTGGNQPQHF. The rearrangement links TRBV10-3 to TRBJ1-5; 8 bases are shared with TRBD1. The ends lost 2 bases at V and 2 bases at J; junction bases unmatched: 8. Germline CDR1 reads ENHRY; CDR2 reads SYGVKD. The CDR3 is made up of 17 amino acids.